This record concerns one T cell receptor beta chain sequence. This clone was recorded once. It has no known antigen specificity. The record has no base qualities; no much larger clone is one base away. The data derive from a study of graft-versus-host responses after intestinal transplantation (dated by TCRdb to the early 2020s). With respect to the entire study: Multivisceral, liver-intestinal, or isolated intestinal transplants were received by the recipients. Every recipient was given anti-thymocyte globulin induction, followed by about 3 years of maintenance tacrolimus and steroids. A peak of at least 4% donor T cells among recipient peripheral blood mononuclear cells was the definition used for donor T cell macrochimerism. A cohort of roughly 25 intestinal transplant recipients, including one retransplant, was enrolled, and 3 patients lacking pretransplant specimens were excluded. Alloreactive clones were identified by sequencing pre-transplant mixed lymphocyte reaction products and comparing these products with unstimulated pre-transplant donor and recipient T cells. Instead of going to the commercial service, samples from a few later patients were sequenced in-house on an Illumina MiSeq and processed with MiXCR. Graft-versus-host and host-versus-graft alloreactive T cell clones were tracked in the graft, circulation and bone marrow after intestinal transplantation using bulk TCR-beta CDR3 sequencing.

The library was generated by the immunoSEQ multiplex PCR assay. For most patients, genomic DNA was isolated with the Qiagen DNeasy Blood and Tissue Kit and shipped frozen to Adaptive Biotechnologies for TCR sequencing. High-throughput TCR-beta CDR3 sequencing of genomic DNA from most patients was performed by Adaptive Biotechnologies. The published analysis was carried out like this. Adaptive's ImmunoSEQ software supplied the TCR sequencing data for 18 patients, while MiXCR and VDJtools were used to process a few other patients. To correct CD4 versus CD8 sorting errors, sequences present in both subsets at a frequency ratio below 5:1 were removed. Because the origin of CDR3 nucleotide sequences shared between donor and recipient could not be assigned, those sequences were removed. At least 2-fold expansion over unstimulated cells and a minimum CFSE-low frequency of 0.002% (template counts) or 0.001% (read counts) were required for clones to be classified as alloreactive. Clones were considered mappable if detected in sequenced pre-transplant spleen, lymph node, or MLR CFSE-low populations of the donor or recipient. Cumulative frequency of alloreactive clones was calculated as a percentage of all sequences weighted by copy number. In its TCRdb copy, this immuneACCESS table keeps in-frame sequences only and misses some clones. Where compared with another copy, unresolved V genes explain less than half of these, and the others have no known cause. That table is the source of V, J and clone size, and D and trimming were worked out from the DNA. For this sample there are roughly 90,000 clones; about 87% appear just once. The leading ten clones occupy roughly 0.3% of the sample.

Points the paper makes about the study in general: The conclusions were limited by the relatively low number and heterogeneity of the intestinal transplant patients. In the allografts of patients with donor T cell macrochimerism, GvH to HvG T cell clonal ratios were high. GvH clones were detected in recipient bone marrow, and some appeared earlier in ileal mucosa or blood, consistent with an intestinal mucosal origin. Early after transplant, peak levels of circulating GvH clones were associated with declines in HvG clones.

The time point label on this specimen signifies: cells obtained before transplantation from donor or recipient. CD3+CD4+ and CD3+CD8+ populations were FACS-sorted from unstimulated pre-transplant donor and recipient cells taken from spleen or lymph nodes. Trimming costs V 6 bases and J 3 bases, and their ends lie 10 bases apart. The germline V gene supplies CDR1 SGHRS and CDR2 YFSETQ. The CDR3 numbers 12 residues from cysteine through phenylalanine. Solely the CDR3 DNA is kept, with 36 bases framed from the first base. The receptor was derived from a human donor who was the organ donor for an intestinal transplant. The chain joins TRBV5-1 to TRBJ2-7; the D gene is perhaps TRBD1, from 6 matching bases. Sequenced material: unstimulated CD4+ T cells sorted from spleen or lymph node cells, taken before transplant. The CDR3 protein: CASTNRDYEQYF. The bases are TGCGCCAGCACCAACAGGGACTACGAGCAGTACTTC.